This TCR beta chain stems from a study of shared clonotypes between healthy human individuals. The V and J ends lost 0 bases and 1 base respectively, with 9 bases between them. The CDR3 totals 15 residues. Germline-derived CDR1 and CDR2 are SEHNR and FQNEAQ (reference sequence). The data were produced by immunoSEQ multiplex PCR, yet TCRdb's version contains in-frame clones alone and is incomplete. The data show under 1,900,000 clones, about 98.5% seen once. J is TRBJ1-2 and V is TRBV7-9, with D possibly TRBD1 on 6 matching bases. Sequenced input: naive CD4+ T cells sorted from blood. Subset noted: CD45RA+ positively selected. The TCR sequence derives from a man in his thirties or forties in good health. The CDR3 nucleotides are TGTGCCAGCAGCTTAGCGTTAGGGGGTAACTATGGCTACACCTTC. Translated, it gives CASSLALGGNYGYTF.